This entry is about one T cell receptor (beta chain). The target antigen is unknown. The donors, all healthy, were Caucasians living in Russia, aged roughly 6 to 100. The data were obtained in a study of blood T cells in healthy people across ages. Through a sample-barcoded 5' primer and a J-beta primer mix, a second PCR was run for roughly 6 to 12 cycles. TCRdb independently ran MiXCR on the 5' RACE reads; one entry per CDR3 protein. The repertoire holds hundreds of thousands of distinct CDR3 sequences, with approximately 49% as singletons. Trimming cost V 2 bases and J 7 bases, with 15 bases left between them. The CDR3 contains 16 residues. CDR1 MNHEY and CDR2 SVGEGT come from the germline V gene. Study-level results: More naive CD4+ cells and higher diversity were found in long-lived than in aged donors.

The V and J genes are TRBV6-2 or TRBV6-3 and TRBJ1-6; D not certain. The sequencing sample was made of blood. The receptor was derived from a woman in her sixties or seventies in good health. CDR3 sequence reads: CASSYQTTGRNSPLHF. The CDR3 DNA reads TGTGCCAGCAGTTACCAAACGACGGGGAGAAATTCACCCCTCCACTTT.